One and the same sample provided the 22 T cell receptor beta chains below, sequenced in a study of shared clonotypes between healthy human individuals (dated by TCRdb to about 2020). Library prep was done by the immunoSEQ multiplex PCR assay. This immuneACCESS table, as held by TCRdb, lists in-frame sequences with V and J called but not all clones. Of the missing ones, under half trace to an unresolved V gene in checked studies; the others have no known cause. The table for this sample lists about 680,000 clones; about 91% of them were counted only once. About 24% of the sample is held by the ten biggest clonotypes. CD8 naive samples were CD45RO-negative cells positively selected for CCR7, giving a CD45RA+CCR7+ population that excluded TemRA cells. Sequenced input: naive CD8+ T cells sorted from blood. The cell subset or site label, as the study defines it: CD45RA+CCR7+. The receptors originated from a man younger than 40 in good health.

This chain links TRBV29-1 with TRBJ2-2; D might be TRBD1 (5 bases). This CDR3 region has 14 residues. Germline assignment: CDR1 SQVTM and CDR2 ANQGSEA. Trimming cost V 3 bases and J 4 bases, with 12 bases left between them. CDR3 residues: CSVDSQGATGELFF. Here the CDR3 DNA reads TGCAGCGTTGACTCTCAAGGGGCCACCGGGGAGCTGTTTTTT.

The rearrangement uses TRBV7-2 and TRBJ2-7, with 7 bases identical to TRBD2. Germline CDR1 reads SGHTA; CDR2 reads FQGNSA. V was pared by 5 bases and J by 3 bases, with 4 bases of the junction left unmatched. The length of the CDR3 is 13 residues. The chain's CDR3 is CASSMGLSYEQYF. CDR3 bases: TGTGCCAGCAGCATGGGACTAAGCTACGAGCAGTACTTC.

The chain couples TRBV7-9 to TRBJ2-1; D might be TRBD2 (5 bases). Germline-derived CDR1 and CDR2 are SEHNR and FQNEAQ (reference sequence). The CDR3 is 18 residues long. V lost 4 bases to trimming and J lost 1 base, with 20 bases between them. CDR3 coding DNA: TGTGCCAGCAGCTCCCCACGGGCAGGAGGTGGTTCCTACAATGAGCAGTTCTTC. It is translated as CASSSPRAGGGSYNEQFF.

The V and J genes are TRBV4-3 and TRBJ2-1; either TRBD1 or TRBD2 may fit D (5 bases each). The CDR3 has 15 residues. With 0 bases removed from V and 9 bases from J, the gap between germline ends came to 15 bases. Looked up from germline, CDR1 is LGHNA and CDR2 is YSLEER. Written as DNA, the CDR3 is TGCGCCAGCAGCCAAGACCGGACTCGCACAGGTGAGCAGTTCTTC. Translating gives CASSQDRTRTGEQFF.

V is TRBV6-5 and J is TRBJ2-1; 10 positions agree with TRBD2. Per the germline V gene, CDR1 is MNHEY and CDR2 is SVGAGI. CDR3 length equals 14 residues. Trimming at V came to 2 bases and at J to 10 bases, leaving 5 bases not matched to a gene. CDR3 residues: CASSYLAGVQEQFF. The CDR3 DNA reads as TGTGCCAGCAGTTACCTAGCGGGAGTTCAGGAGCAGTTCTTC.

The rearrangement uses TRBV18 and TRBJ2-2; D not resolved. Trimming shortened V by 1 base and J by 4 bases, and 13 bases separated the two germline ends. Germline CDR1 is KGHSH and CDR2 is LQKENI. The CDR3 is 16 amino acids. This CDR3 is CASSPQARASTGELFF. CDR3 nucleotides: TGTGCCAGCTCACCACAGGCTCGGGCGAGCACCGGGGAGCTGTTTTTT.

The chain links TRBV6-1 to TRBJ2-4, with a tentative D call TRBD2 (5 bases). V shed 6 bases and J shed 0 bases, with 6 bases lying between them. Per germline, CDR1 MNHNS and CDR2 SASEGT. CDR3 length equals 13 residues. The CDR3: CASRDLAKNIQYF. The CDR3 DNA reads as TGTGCCAGCAGGGACTTAGCCAAAAACATTCAGTACTTC.

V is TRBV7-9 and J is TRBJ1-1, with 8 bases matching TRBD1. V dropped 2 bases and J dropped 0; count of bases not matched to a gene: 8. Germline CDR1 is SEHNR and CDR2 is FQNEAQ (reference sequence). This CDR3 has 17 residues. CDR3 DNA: TGTGCCAGCAGCTTAACCCCGGGACAGGACCTGAACACTGAAGCTTTCTTT. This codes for CASSLTPGQDLNTEAFF.

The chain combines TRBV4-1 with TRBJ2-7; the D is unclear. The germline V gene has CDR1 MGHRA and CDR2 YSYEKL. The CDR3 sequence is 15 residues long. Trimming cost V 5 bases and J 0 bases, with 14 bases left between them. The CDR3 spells CASSSQARLSYEQYF. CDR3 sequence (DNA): TGCGCCAGCAGCTCCCAGGCCCGCCTCTCCTACGAGCAGTACTTC.

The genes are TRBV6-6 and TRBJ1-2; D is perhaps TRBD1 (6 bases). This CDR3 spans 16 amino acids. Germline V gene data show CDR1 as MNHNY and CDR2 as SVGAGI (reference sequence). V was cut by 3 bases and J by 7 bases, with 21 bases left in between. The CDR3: CASSYPRTDPSTGYTF. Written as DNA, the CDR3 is TGTGCCAGCAGTTATCCCAGGACAGACCCTTCAACTGGCTACACCTTC.

DNA for the CDR3: TGTGCCAGCAGCCAAGCCTTGAGGACAGGGAACTATGGCTACACCTTC. It encodes CASSQALRTGNYGYTF. The chain is built from TRBV14 and TRBJ1-2, with 8 bases lining up with TRBD1. Germline lookup yields CDR1 SGHDN and CDR2 FVKESK. This CDR3 is built from 16 residues. V gave up 1 base and J gave up 2 bases; unmatched junction bases: 6. Supplemented by reference TRBV14 and TRBJ1-2, the full variable domain reads EAGVTQFPSHSVIEKGQTVTLRCDPISGHDNLYWYRRVMGKEIKFLLHFVKESKQDESGMPNNRFLAERTGGTYSTLKVQPAELEDSGVYFCASSQALRTGNYGYTFGSGTRLTVV.

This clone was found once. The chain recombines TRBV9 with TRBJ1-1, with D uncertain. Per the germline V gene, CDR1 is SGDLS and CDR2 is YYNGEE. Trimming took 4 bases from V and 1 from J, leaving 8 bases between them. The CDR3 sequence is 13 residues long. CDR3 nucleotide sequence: TGTGCCAGCAGCCTCACGCAGAACACTGAAGCTTTCTTT. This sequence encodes CASSLTQNTEAFF.

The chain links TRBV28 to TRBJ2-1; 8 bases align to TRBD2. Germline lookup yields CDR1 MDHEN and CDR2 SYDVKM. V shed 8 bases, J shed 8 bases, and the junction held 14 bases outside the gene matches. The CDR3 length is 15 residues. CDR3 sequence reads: CASRLGRAGFDEQFF. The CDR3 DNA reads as TGTGCCAGCCGTCTCGGGAGGGCCGGTTTTGATGAGCAGTTCTTC.

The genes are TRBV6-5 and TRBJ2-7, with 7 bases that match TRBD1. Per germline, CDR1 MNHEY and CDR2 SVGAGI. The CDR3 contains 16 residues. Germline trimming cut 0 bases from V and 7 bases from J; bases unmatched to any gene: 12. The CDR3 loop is CASSYSIGTASQEQYF. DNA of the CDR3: TGTGCCAGCAGTTACTCGATAGGGACAGCCTCTCAGGAGCAGTACTTC.

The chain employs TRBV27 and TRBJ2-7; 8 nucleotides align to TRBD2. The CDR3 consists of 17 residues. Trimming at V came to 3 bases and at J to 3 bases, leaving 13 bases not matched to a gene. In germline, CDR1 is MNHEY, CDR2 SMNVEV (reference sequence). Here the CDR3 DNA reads TGTGCCAGCAGTTTTTCGGGGGGGATCCCTTTAAGCTACGAGCAGTACTTC. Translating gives CASSFSGGIPLSYEQYF.

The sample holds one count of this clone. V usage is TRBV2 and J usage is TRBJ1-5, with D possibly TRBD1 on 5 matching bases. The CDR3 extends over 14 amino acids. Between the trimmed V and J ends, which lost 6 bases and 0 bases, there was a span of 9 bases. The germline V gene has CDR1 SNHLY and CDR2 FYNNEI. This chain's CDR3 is CASRSRGSNQPQHF. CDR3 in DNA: TGTGCCAGCAGGTCGAGGGGTAGCAATCAGCCCCAGCATTTT. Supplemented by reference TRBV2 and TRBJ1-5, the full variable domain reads EPEVTQTPSHQVTQMGQEVILRCVPISNHLYFYWYRQILGQKVEFLVSFYNNEISEKSEIFDDQFSVERPDGSNFTLKIRSTKLEDSAMYFCASRSRGSNQPQHFGDGTRLSIL.

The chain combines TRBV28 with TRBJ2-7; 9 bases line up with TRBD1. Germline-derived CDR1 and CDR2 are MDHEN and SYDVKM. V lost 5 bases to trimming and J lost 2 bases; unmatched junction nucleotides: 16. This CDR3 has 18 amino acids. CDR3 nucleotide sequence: TGTGCCAGCAGTCCCGTTCGGGACAGGGCAGGGCAAACCTACGAGCAGTACTTC. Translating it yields CASSPVRDRAGQTYEQYF.

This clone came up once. The CDR3 here is CAWRGFPSGGETQYF. The DNA of the CDR3 is TGTGCCTGGAGGGGCTTTCCTAGCGGGGGGGAGACCCAGTACTTC. The V call is TRBV30, the J call TRBJ2-5, with TRBD2 matching 11 bases. Per the germline V gene, CDR1 is GTSNPN and CDR2 is SVGIG (reference sequence). V shed 3 bases and J 5 bases; nucleotides not matched to a gene: 8. The CDR3 runs 15 residues.

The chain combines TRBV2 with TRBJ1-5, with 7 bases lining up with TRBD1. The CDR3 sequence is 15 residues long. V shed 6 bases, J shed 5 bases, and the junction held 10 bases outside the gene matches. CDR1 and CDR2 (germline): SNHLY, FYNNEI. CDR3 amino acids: CASSQRQGTDQPQHF. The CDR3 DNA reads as TGTGCCAGCAGCCAGAGACAGGGAACAGATCAGCCCCAGCATTTT.

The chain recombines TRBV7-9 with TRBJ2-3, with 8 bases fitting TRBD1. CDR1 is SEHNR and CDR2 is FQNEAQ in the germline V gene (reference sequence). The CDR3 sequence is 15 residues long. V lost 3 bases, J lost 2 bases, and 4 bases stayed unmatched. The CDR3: CASSFGQGATDTQYF. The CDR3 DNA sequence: TGTGCCAGCAGCTTTGGGCAGGGGGCCACAGATACGCAGTATTTT.

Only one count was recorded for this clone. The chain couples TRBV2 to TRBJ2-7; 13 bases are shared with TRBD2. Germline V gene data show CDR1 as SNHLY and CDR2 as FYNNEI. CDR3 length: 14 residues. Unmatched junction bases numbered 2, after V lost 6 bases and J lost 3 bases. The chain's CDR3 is CASSGTSGNYEQYF. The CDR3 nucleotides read TGTGCCAGCAGCGGGACTAGCGGGAACTACGAGCAGTACTTC.

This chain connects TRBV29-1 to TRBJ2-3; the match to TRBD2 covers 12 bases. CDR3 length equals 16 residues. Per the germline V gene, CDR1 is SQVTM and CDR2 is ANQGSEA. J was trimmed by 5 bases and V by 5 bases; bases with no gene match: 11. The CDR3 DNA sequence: TGCAGCGTTAAAAACCCTAGCGGGAGGGGGGTAGATACGCAGTATTTT. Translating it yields CSVKNPSGRGVDTQYF.